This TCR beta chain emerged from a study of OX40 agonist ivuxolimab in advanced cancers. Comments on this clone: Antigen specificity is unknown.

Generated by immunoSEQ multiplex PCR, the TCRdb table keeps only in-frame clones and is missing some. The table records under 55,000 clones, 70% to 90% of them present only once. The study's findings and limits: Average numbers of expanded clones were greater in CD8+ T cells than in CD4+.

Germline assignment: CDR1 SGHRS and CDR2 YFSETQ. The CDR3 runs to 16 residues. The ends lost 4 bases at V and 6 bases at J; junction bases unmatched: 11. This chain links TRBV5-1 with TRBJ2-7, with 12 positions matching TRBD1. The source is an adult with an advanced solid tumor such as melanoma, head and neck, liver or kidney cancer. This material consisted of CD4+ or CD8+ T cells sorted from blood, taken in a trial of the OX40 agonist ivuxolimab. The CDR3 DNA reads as TGCGCCAGCAGCCCTCACCCGGGACAGGGGGCCCCCGAGCAGTACTTC. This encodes CASSPHPGQGAPEQYF.